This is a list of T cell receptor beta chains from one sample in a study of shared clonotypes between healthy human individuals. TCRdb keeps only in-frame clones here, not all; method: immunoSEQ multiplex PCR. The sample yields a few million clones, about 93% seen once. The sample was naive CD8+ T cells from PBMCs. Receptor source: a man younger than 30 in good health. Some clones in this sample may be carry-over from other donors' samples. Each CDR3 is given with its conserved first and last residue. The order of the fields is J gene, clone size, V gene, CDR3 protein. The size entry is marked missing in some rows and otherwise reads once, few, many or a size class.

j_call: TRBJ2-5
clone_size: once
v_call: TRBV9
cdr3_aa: CASSARDQTQETQYF

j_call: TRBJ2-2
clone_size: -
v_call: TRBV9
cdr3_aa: CASSVDGSAGELFF

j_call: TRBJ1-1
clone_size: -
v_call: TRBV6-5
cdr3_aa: CASSYLGTEAFF

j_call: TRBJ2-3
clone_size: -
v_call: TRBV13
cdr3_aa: CASSYQTSGTSTDTQYF

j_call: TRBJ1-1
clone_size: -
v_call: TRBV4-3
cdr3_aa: CASSQDRGTGVRTEAFF

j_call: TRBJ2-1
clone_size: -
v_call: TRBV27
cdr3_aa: CASSAGTGGHEQFF

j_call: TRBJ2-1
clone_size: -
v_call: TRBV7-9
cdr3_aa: CASSPQGASYNEQFF

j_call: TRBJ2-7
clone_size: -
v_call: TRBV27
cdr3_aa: CASSARLGGYEQYF

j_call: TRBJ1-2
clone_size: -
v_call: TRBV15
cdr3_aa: CATSRDSSIGYTF

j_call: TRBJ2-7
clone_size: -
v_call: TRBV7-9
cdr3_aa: CASSPGQGSSYEQYF

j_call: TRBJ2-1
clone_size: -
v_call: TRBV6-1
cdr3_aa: CASSEGVEQFF

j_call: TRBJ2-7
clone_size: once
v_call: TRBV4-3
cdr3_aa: CASSQGTGAIYEQYF

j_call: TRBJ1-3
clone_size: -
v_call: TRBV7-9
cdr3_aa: CASSLALGNTIYF

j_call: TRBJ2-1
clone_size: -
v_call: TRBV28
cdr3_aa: CASRLYAGTGVPYEQFF

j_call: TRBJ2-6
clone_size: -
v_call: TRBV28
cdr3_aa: CASTSFGLRSDSGANVLTF

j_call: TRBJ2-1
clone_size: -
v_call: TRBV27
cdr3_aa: CASGRLAGLNEQFF

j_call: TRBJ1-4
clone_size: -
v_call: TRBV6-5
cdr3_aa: CASGVRGRSEKLFF

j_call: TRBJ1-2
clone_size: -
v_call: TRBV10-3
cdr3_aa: CAISFETGPRGYTF

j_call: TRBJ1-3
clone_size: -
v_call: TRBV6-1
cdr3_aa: CASSEQAPGSGNTIYF

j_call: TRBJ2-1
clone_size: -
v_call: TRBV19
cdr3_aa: CASSIMGNEQFF

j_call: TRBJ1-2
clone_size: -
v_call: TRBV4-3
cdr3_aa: CASSQEVRTAFSYGYTF

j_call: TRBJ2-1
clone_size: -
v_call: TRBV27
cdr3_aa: CASSLAGGYNEQFF

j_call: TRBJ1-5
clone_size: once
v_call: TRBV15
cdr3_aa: CATSRARSSNQPQHF

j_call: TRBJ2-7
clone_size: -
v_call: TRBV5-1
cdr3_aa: CASSLGLWAADSYEQYF

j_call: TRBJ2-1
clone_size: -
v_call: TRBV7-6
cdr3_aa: CASSLAGGYNEQFF

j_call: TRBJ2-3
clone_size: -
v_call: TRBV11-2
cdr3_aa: CASSLWLDTQYF

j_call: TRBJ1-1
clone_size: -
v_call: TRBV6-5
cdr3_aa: CASSYSSPRLNTEAFF

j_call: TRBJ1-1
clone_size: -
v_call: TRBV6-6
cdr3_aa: CASSHPETEAFF

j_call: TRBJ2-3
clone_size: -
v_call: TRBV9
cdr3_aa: CASSPRAGERGTDTQYF

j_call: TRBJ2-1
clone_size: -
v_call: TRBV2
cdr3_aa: CASSEFPGGPMGEQFF

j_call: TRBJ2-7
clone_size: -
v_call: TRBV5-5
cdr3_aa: CASSANPSDRSYEQYF

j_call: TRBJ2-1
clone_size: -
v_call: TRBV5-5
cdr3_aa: CASSVSSSSEQFF

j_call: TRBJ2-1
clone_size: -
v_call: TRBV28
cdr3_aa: CASSPQGGSDEQFF

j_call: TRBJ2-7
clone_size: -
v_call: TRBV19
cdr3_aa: CASSIAAQGAYEQYF

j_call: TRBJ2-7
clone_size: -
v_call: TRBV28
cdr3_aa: CASRGGLYEQYF

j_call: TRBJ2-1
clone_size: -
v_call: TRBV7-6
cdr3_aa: CASSSGTGGYNEQFF

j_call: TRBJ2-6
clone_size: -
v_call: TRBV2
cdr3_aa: CASSEGQTSGANVLTF

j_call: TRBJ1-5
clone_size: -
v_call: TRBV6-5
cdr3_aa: CDRPARGQGAQPQHF

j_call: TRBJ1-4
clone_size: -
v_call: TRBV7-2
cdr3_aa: CASSPVVGSANEKLFF

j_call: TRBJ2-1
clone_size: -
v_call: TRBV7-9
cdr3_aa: CASRSGTAAYNEQFF

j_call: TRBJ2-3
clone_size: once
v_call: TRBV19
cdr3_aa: CASSLWATDTQYF

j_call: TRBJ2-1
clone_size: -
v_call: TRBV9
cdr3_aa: CASSVRDIHEQFF

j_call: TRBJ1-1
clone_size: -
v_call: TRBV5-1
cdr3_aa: CASSERLGMNTEAFF

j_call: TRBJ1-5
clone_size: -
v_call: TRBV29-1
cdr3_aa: CSVRKEQNQPQHF

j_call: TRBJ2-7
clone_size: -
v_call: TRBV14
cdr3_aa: CASSRGLTYEQYF

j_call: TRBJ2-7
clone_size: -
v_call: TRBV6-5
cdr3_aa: CASSYSGGISYEQYF

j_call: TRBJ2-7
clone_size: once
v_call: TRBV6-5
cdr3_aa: CASSPLAGSYEQYF

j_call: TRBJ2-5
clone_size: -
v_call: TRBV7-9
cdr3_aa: CASTPYVTSGQTQYF

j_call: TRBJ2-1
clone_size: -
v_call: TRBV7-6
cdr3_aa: CASPNNRAQRVDEQFF

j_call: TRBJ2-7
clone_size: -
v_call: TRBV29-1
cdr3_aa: CSVLGTGRSSYEQYF

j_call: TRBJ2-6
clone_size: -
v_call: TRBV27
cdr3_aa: CASSPLPSGANVLTF

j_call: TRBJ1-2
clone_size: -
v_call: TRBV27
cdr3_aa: CASSPRTAVGYTF

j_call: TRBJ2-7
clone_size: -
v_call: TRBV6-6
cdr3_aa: CASSRTGTSPLEQYF

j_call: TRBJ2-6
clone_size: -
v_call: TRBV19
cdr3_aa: CASSTPKGPSGTTPSSGANVLTF